This T cell receptor (beta chain) was sequenced in a study of blood T cells in healthy people across ages. Study-wide background: Capture by template switching was about one barcoded beta molecule per two T cells. Study-wide points: Age showed a roughly linear inverse relationship with TCR beta diversity per million T cells.

The authors isolated at least 6 million PBMCs per sample. Using a J-beta primer mix together with a sample-barcoded 5' primer, a second PCR was run for 7 to 11 cycles. Template switching added a 12-random-nucleotide identifier to every cDNA molecule. TCRdb analysed the 5' RACE reads with MiXCR anew, one entry per CDR3 protein. Of 1.2 million to 1.5 million distinct CDR3 sequences listed, approximately 42% are singletons. As regards this clonotype: No antigen is known for it.

This CDR3 contains 13 residues. V lost 2 bases, J lost 1 base, and 5 bases lay in between. The germline CDR1 and CDR2 sequences are LGHDT and YNNKEL (reference sequence). This TCR was recovered from a woman under 30 in good health. The sample was blood. J is TRBJ2-5 and V is TRBV3-1, with unresolved D. The CDR3 sequence: CASSQPGQETQYF. Written as DNA, the CDR3 is TGTGCCAGCAGCCAACCCGGCCAAGAGACCCAGTACTTC.